This T cell receptor beta chain is from a study of technical replicates of blood from a handful of donors. Sequenced by immunoSEQ multiplex PCR; TCRdb stores in-frame clones only, minus some. The sample holds tens of thousands of clones; about 89% are singletons and the top ten take 0.27%. V shed 6 bases, J shed 4 bases, and the junction held 11 bases outside the gene matches. CDR1 and CDR2 (germline): SGHVS, FQNEAQ. The CDR3 runs 16 residues. The source is a human donor in good health. V is TRBV7-8 and J is TRBJ2-3, with TRBD1 identical over 9 bases. The source material was T cells isolated from PBMCs. The chain's CDR3 is CASSSDGTGFPDTQYF. CDR3 nucleotides: TGTGCCAGCAGTTCCGACGGGACAGGGTTCCCAGATACGCAGTATTTT.